This TCR beta chain appears in the sequencing data of a study of response to subunit inactivated influenza vaccine. Study results and caveats: Each seasonal influenza vaccination recruits few new T cells, the authors suggested.

V was clipped by 6 bases and J by 2 bases; unmatched bases: 12. This CDR3 is built from 16 residues. Germline V lookup: CDR1 SGHKS, CDR2 YYEKEE (reference sequence). This clonotype showed up just a few times. What it binds is not known. TCRdb re-called the RT-PCR reads through MiXCR, storing one row per CDR3 protein. In the table there are over 800,000 distinct CDR3 sequences, approximately 21% of which are singletons. This TCR was sampled from a man in his fifties who received an inactivated influenza vaccine. The V gene is TRBV5-5, the J gene TRBJ2-5, with 8 positions matching TRBD1. Here the sequenced sample was PBMCs from blood, taken 5 to 6 days after vaccination. DNA for the CDR3: TGTGCCAGCACCCAACCCGGGACAGGTTGGCAAGAGACCCAGTACTTC. The encoded protein is CASTQPGTGWQETQYF.